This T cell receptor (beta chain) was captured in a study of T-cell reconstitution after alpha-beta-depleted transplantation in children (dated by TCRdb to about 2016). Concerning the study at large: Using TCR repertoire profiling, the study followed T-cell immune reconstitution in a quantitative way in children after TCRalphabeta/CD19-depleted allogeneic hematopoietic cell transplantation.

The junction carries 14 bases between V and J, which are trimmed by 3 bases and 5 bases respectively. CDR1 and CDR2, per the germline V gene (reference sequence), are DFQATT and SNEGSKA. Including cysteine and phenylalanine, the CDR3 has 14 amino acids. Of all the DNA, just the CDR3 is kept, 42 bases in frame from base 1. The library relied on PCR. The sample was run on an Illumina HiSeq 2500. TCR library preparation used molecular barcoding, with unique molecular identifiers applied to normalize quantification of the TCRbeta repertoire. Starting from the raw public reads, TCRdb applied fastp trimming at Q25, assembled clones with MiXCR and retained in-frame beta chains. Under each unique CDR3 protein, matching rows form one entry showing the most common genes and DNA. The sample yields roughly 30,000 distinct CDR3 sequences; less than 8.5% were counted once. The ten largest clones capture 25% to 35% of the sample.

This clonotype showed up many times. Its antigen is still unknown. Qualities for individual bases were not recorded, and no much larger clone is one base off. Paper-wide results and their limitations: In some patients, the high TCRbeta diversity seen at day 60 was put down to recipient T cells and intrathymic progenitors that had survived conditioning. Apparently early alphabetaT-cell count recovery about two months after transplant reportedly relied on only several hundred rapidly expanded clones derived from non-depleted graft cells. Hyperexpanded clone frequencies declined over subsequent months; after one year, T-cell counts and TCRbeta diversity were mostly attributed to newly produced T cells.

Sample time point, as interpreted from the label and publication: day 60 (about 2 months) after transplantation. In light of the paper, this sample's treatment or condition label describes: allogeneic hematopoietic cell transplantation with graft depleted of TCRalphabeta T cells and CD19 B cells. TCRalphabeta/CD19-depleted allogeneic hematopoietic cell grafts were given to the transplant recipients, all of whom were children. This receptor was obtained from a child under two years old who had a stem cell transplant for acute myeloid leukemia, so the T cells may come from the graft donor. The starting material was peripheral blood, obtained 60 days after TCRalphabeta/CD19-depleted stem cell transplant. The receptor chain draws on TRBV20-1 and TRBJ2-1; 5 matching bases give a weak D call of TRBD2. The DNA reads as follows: TGCAGTGCTAGGAGTCCGGAGGCCCACAATGAGCAGTTCTTC. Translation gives CSARSPEAHNEQFF.